The entry below gives a single T cell receptor (beta chain) sequence along with its context. Sequencing used immunoSEQ multiplex PCR; TCRdb keeps in-frame clones, though not all of them. Of roughly 180,000 clones listed, 94% are singletons. The data were taken from a study of T cell responses to AZD1222 COVID-19 vaccine. Trimming cost V 5 bases and J 5 bases, with 10 bases left between them. Germline V gene data show CDR1 as MNHNY and CDR2 as SVGAGI (reference sequence). The CDR3 totals 12 residues. The sequences come from peripheral blood, collected 28 days after the second AZD1222 dose. This chain connects TRBV6-6 to TRBJ2-7, with D unclear. The source of this sequence is an adult who received the AZD1222 COVID-19 vaccine. The CDR3 sequence: CASSPLWDEQYF. DNA for the CDR3: TGTGCCAGCAGTCCCCTATGGGACGAGCAGTACTTC.